This record looks at one TCR beta chain sequence and its context. Germline-derived CDR1 and CDR2 are DFQATT and SNEGSKA (reference sequence). This CDR3 contains 15 residues. Trimming removed 1 base at V and 2 bases at J, with 12 bases between. These data belong to a study of T cells in Graves' hyperthyroidism and ophthalmopathy. Individuals with ophthalmopathy presented a Clinical Activity Score of at least 3, a NOSPECS grade of at least 4 and a duration under 3 months. Researchers took RNA transcripts and amplified the TCR beta CDR3 regions from them. In the first-round RT-PCR of the TCR CDR3, the HTBI primer set was used. TCRdb ran MiXCR on the multiplex PCR reads and lists one entry per CDR3 protein. This sample carries about 640,000 distinct CDR3 sequences, 14% of them seen once, and the ten largest clones take 9.5% to 15%.

The receptor was derived from a woman in her 50s with Graves' ophthalmopathy. The chain uses TRBV20-1 and TRBJ2-4; possible D gene TRBD1, 7 bases. Sequencing was performed on blood. The CDR3 loop reads CSARVEGATKNIQYF. CDR3 in DNA: TGCAGTGCTAGAGTGGAGGGGGCGACCAAAAACATTCAGTACTTC.